This TCR beta chain is drawn from a study of OX40 agonist ivuxolimab in advanced cancers. Broadly, across the study: Ivuxolimab was a fully human IgG2 agonistic monoclonal antibody targeting the costimulatory receptor OX40 (CD134). Intravenous ivuxolimab was administered to patients every 2 weeks at six dose levels: 0.01, 0.1, 0.3, 1.5, 3 and 10 mg/kg. Among the roughly 54 dose-escalation patients, 19 had hepatocellular carcinoma, 15 melanoma, 9 renal cell carcinoma and 9 head and neck cancer. In the dose-escalation cohort, 82.7% of patients were male, and the mean age was approximately 64 years, with a range of roughly 20 to 80. Prior anti-PD-1, anti-PD-L1 or anti-CTLA-4 therapy was permitted, and roughly two fifths of dose-escalation patients had received checkpoint inhibitors. Three dose-escalation patients achieved partial responses, one with hepatocellular carcinoma and two with cutaneous melanoma. Peripheral TCRbeta sequencing was intended to test whether TCR sequence diversity was altered and clonal T-cell expansion was caused by ivuxolimab. The paper describes the monotherapy dose-escalation part (N of about 55 patients) of the phase I trial of ivuxolimab.

The germline V gene supplies CDR1 SNHLY and CDR2 FYNNEI. V is cut by 3 bases and J by 1 base, and the space between the germline ends is 9 bases. Inclusive of the bounding cysteine and phenylalanine, the CDR3 is 14 residues long. Only CDR3 DNA remains: 42 bases, in frame from the first base. Points the paper makes about the study in general: The antigen specificity of the clonally expanded peripheral T cells was not determined. After ivuxolimab, expanded clones were on average more numerous among CD8+ T cells than among CD4+ T cells. At doses of 0.1 to 3.0 mg/kg, clonal expansion of both CD4+ and CD8+ T cells in blood was seen between baseline and week 6. In partial responders in the 0.1-3.0 mg/kg groups, normalized peripheral clonal expansion was found to be among the lowest, especially among CD8+ T cells. Low levels of normalized T-cell clonal expansion were also seen in some patients who did not respond.

To sequence the TCRbeta CDR3 region, genomic DNA was isolated from the sorted cells. TCRbeta CDR3 regions were sequenced using the immunoSEQ Assay. Held by TCRdb, this immuneACCESS table contains in-frame sequences only and omits some clones. Under half of the omission traces to an unresolved V gene where checked; the cause of the rest is unknown. In all, the sample holds 40,000 to 50,000 clones, and about 85% of those were seen once. The ten biggest clones cover about 48% of the sample. The trial excluded patients who had a history of autoimmune disease or were on systemic immunosuppression. Peripheral blood for TCR sequencing was collected from all dose cohorts at baseline, on cycle 4 day 1, and on cycle 7 day 1. The samples were drawn from a first-in-human, open-label, multicenter phase I dose-escalation trial of ivuxolimab. Adults with locally advanced or metastatic head and neck squamous cell, hepatocellular, melanoma or renal cell carcinoma were enrolled in the trial. Before TCR sequencing, CD4+ T cells and CD8+ T cells were sorted from peripheral blood as separate populations.

About this clone: The antigen this receptor binds is unknown. Per-nucleotide qualities are absent, and no much larger clonotype sits a single base away.

This sample comprised CD4+ or CD8+ T cells sorted from blood, obtained in a trial of the OX40 agonist ivuxolimab. Recombination linked TRBV2 to TRBJ1-2, with the D gene not clear enough to name. The TCR was taken from an adult with an advanced solid tumor such as melanoma, head and neck, liver or kidney cancer. The CDR3 loop reads CASSEATFNYGYTF. The DNA reads TGTGCCAGCAGTGAGGCAACCTTTAACTATGGCTACACCTTC.